This TCR beta chain was documented in a study of blood T cell repertoires in COVID-19. Background on the study: The cDNA or gDNA used as material had been derived from T cells, B-cell-depleted T cells, or PBMCs.

Donors were grouped by their self-reported clinical history. Here immunoSEQ multiplex PCR was the method, and the copy in TCRdb shows in-frame clones only, minus some. The table shows about 220,000 clones, with 88% occurring only once. Trimming left V 0 bases short and J 0 bases short, with 10 bases between. The CDR3 covers 16 residues. Germline V gene sequence: CDR1 KGHSH, CDR2 LQKENI. The chain combines TRBV18 with TRBJ2-3, with D possibly being TRBD1 (6 bases). The sequence was obtained from a woman aged 25-40 years who had recovered from COVID-19. Material for sequencing was PBMCs or T cells enriched from blood (not recorded which). Written as DNA, the CDR3 is TGTGCCAGCTCACCACCGTGGGGGCCGAGCACAGATACGCAGTATTTT. It is translated as CASSPPWGPSTDTQYF.